This entry concerns a single TCR beta chain. Preparing the TCRbeta library involved the use of unique molecular identifiers. In TCRdb, the PCR reads were re-called with MiXCR into one record per CDR3 protein. The data show hundreds of thousands of distinct CDR3 sequences, 16% seen once. The length of the CDR3 is 17 residues. Looked up from germline, CDR1 is DFQATT and CDR2 is SNEGSKA (reference sequence). V was shortened by 0 bases and J by 1 base, with 16 bases between the two germline ends. This entry belongs to a study of T-cell reconstitution after alpha-beta-depleted transplantation in children. The TCR sequence derives from a human donor who donated a stem cell graft to a child with acute myeloid leukemia. The J gene is TRBJ1-3, the V gene TRBV20-1; no clear D. Sequencing used PBMCs from the stem cell graft donor, obtained from the stem cell graft. In DNA form, the CDR3 reads TGCAGTGCTAGAGATCGTCGGAACAGTATGTCTGGAAACACCATATATTTT. Its protein product is CSARDRRNSMSGNTIYF.